This T cell receptor beta chain was sequenced in a study of cytomegalovirus exposure and HLA in healthy donors (dated by TCRdb to 2017 to 2019). About the investigation overall: An earlier analysis of approximately 640 of the donors reported approximately 290 Gb of sequence data and 100 million to 130 million unique TCR beta sequences from 150 million to 200 million T cells. Every repertoire in the discovery cohort had been generated on one and the same sequencing platform. A later genetic analysis used genome-wide SNP genotypes for about three fifths of the 666 donors, treating that subset as a discovery cohort. Donor age, sex, ethnicity and CMV serostatus were compiled alongside the repertoire data. To predict cytomegalovirus infection status, the study combined high-throughput TCR immunosequencing, statistical association of individual TCRs with disease status, and machine learning. In addition to the first cohort of approximately 670 subjects, a separate validation cohort of approximately 110 different subjects was used. Of the approximately 370 genotyped donors, approximately 80% were placed in the genetic ancestry cluster associated with self-reported Caucasian donors. An earlier analysis of 450 to 750 of the donors used high-throughput TCR beta sequencing to judge whether each TCR beta V gene segment behaved as functional or pseudogenic. Rather than drawing on any new phenotypic data, the later analysis identified candidate immune exposures from TCR beta sequences and the way those sequences occurred across donors. Roughly five DR-DQ haplotypes were handled as single units for association and clustering because linkage in the cohort was strong. To study patterns of TCR occurrence, a later analysis re-analyzed previously published TCR beta repertoires from several hundred donors and added high-resolution HLA genotyping. The study aimed to test whether cataloging public T cell receptors could reveal signatures of past pathogen exposure. An early release that covered about 600 HLA-typed donors contained around 300 gigabases of sequencing data and tens of millions of unique TCR sequences. The study used immunosequencing to profile the T cell repertoires of hundreds of subjects and linked those repertoires to cytomegalovirus serostatus. Both class I and class II loci were covered by HLA typing, at four-digit resolution. Typing coverage varied by locus: about 620-630 donors for A, B, C, DRB1 and DQB1; under 550 for DQA1; some 610 for DPA1; 450 to 480 for DPB1. Among around 400 genotyped donors of the cohort, an average of around 250,000 unique TCR beta nucleotide sequences was sequenced per donor, of which roughly 17% were non-productive. Findings and caveats that apply to the study as a whole: Some IMGT-functional V segments, including TRBV6-2 and TRBV6-3, could not be told apart with the 87-base-pair reads, so those segments were excluded. A cluster of highly shared sequence variants was judged likely to be a technical artifact of the sequencing pipeline. According to a later analysis, most CMV-associated TCR beta chains appeared to be HLA-restricted, and the HLA associations seemed to be driven largely by CMV exposure. Most TCR sequences were observed very rarely across donors, whereas some public TCRs were present in many individuals. A total of roughly 160 TCR beta chains were listed by the study as associated with cytomegalovirus. Because counts were too low, roughly 18 rarely observed V segments, including chromosome 9 orphons, were left out of the earlier analysis of over 550 of the donors. The authors suggested that the approach could potentially be extended to other disease states and immunological phenotypes. Correlated functional status among segregating V segments might be attributable to linkage disequilibrium, but an unknown experimental factor could not be ruled out. In vitro tests confirmed that a few of the cytomegalovirus-associated TCR beta chains recognize cytomegalovirus antigens. Because HLA typing was missing for some donors at each locus, association tests included only the typed subset. In a later analysis, some 17,000 TCR beta sequences were associated with specific HLA alleles at a false discovery rate of 0.05. In a later analysis, the rate of TCR association differed among HLA loci, with DRB1 alleles having the most associated TCRs and HLA-C alleles having the fewest. A further reported finding was that TCR beta sequences accurately predicted the HLA-A and HLA-B alleles for most subjects in the first cohort. Assigning TCR associations to individual alleles was difficult when HLA alleles, especially DR and DQ, strongly co-occurred. In both the original and validation cohorts, the classifier was reported to diagnose cytomegalovirus status with high specificity and sensitivity. The cohort was sequenced for TCR beta chains only, and without alpha or paired-chain data the features that could be detected were limited. Immune exposure information for the cohort was limited to CMV serostatus. A later analysis reported that several top co-occurrence clusters appeared linked to parvovirus B19, influenza, CMV and Epstein-Barr virus. In a later genetic analysis, fewer N-insertions in productive TCRs were reported among donors in an Asian-associated ancestry cluster than the roughly 700-donor mean. V-gene and J-gene trimming of TCR beta chains was associated with a missense DCLRE1C variant in a later genetic analysis, and the association was replicated in an independent cohort. An earlier analysis of some 590 of the donors showed that most TCR beta V segments appeared in productive rearrangements either about 90% or about 30% of the time, which broadly matched IMGT annotations. The presence/absence analyses assumed that sequencing depth was roughly uniform across donors, and that assumption may not be true. A later analysis found that HLA-associated TCR beta chains were more clonally expanded and had lower generation probabilities than equally common non-associated chains.

In total, around 600 healthy bone marrow donors made up the cohort. At the time of sampling, every cohort member was nominally healthy, though immune exposures that went unrecorded were likely present. The donor tested CMV seropositive, placing the donor among the 289 seropositive members of the cohort. Every donor gave a peripheral blood sample, and the peripheral blood mononuclear cells from that sample were used for TCR beta sequencing. Genomic DNA was extracted from the blood cell samples with the Qiagen DNeasy Blood Extraction Kit. Relative to germline, V is missing 6 bases and J is missing 3 bases, with 11 bases of the junction outside any gene match. CDR3 length: 16 amino acids, cysteine to phenylalanine. Just the 48-base CDR3 DNA is kept, in frame starting at base 1. CDR1 and CDR2 are read off the germline V gene as SGHTA and FQGTGA. To note about this clone: Its target antigen remains unknown. There are no base qualities to consult, and no much larger clone falls within one base.

The method was the immunoSEQ multiplex PCR assay. The multiplex PCR relied on a mix of 60 forward primers for TCR Vbeta segments and 13 reverse primers for TCR Jbeta segments. A multiplex PCR assay on genomic DNA amplified the CDR3 region of rearranged TCR beta genes. On the Illumina HiSeq System, the amplified TCR beta libraries were sequenced as 87-base-pair reads. In the paper's pipeline: A later analysis tallied some 79 million unique TCR beta chains across the 666 repertoires, and about 10 million of those chains were shared by two or more donors. Raw reads were error-corrected and collapsed into unique sequences by a nearest-neighbor algorithm in which closely related sequences were merged to remove PCR and sequencing errors. Alignment of CDR3 sequences to IMGT reference sequences was used to assign V, D and J gene segments. For a sequence to be retained, at least a six-nucleotide match to both a V gene segment and a J gene segment was required. A rearrangement counted as productive if the CDR3 had no stop codons and remained in frame with V and J, and every other rearrangement counted as non-productive. Following IMGT convention, CDR3 was defined as the stretch from the second conserved V-encoded cysteine to the conserved J-encoded phenylalanine. The earlier analysis of 500 to 750 of the donors excluded any sequence lacking an unambiguous match to a single V gene segment. In an earlier analysis of almost 600 of the donors, a V segment was called functional when productive rearrangements were above 56.7%, and segregating when the standard deviation between donors exceeded 5%. A statistical classification framework was built for diagnosing cytomegalovirus status from the catalog of TCR beta chain sequences. In a later analysis, TCR nucleotide sequences were compared against IMGT/GENE-DB human TR gene sequences so that V and J genes could be assigned. A later analysis assigned CDR3 sequences and most-parsimonious VDJ recombination scenarios with the TCRdist pipeline. In a later analysis, each TCR beta chain was defined by its CDR3 amino acid sequence together with its V-gene family, and reads lacking a unique V-gene family were excluded. In a later analysis, 500 to 650 highly shared, low-generation-probability nucleotide sequences were removed to address suspected cross-contamination and a sequencing artifact. In a later analysis, a clonal expansion index was calculated for each public chain from normalized within-repertoire ranks of inferred template counts. In a later analysis, generation probabilities were computed with a VDJ recombination model fitted to out-of-frame rearrangements, and the resulting probabilities were checked against IGoR. A later analysis scored TCR-TCR, TCR-HLA and TCR-CMV co-occurrence with hypergeometric tests, applying a repertoire-size bias correction to TCR pairs. In a later analysis, false discovery rates were estimated by permuting HLA or CMV assignments 20 times. In a later analysis, co-occurring TCRs were grouped with DBSCAN, and TCRdist sequence similarity was added when clustering was performed within HLA-allele-positive subsets. Repertoires with fewer than 30,000 or more than 120,000 public chains, plus five repertoires with anomalous nucleotide sharing, were excluded from co-occurrence clustering. TCRdb took over this immuneACCESS table, retaining in-frame rearrangements with V and J assigned. Such tables are incomplete; in checked studies, under half of the missing clones stem from an unresolved V gene, and the remainder is unexplained. Clone size and V and J calls were adopted from that table, with D and trimming inferred from the DNA. Across this sample there are around 100,000 clones, with approximately 73% seen only once. The top ten hold 9% to 12% of the sample.

The receptor was isolated from a woman aged 18 to 35 in good health and CMV-seropositive. The rearrangement combines TRBV7-3 with TRBJ2-1; 7 of the junction bases match TRBD2. The sequenced sample was PBMCs. The DNA sequence is given as TGTGCCAGCAGTCGTTATATGGCGGGAGACTACAATGAGCAGTTCTTC. Translated, this is CASSRYMAGDYNEQFF.